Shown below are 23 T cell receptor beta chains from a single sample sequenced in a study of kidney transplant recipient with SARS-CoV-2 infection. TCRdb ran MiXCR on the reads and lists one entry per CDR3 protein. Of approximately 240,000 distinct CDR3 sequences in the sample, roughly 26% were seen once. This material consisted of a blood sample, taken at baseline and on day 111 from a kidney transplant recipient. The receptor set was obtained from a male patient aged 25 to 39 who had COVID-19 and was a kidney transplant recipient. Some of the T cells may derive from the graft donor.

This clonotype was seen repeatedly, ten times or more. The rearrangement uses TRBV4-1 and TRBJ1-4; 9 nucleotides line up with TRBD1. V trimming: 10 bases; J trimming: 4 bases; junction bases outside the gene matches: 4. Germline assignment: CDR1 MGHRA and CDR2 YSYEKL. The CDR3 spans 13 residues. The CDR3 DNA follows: TGCGCCACCTGGGACAGGGATAATGAAAAACTGTTTTTT. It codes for CATWDRDNEKLFF.

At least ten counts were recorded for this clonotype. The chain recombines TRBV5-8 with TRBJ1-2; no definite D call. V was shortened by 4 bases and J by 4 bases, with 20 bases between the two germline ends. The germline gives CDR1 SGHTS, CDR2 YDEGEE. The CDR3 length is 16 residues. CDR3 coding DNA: TGTGCCAGCAGCATATATCATCCACGAAAGACCTATGGCTACACCTTC. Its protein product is CASSIYHPRKTYGYTF.

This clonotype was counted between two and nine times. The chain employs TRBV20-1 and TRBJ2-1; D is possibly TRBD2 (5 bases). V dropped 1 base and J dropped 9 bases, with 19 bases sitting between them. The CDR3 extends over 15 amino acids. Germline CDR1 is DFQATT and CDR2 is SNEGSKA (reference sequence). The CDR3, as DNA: TGCAGTGCTAGAGTCGGGCGGGTCGGTTGGGGTGAGCAGTTCTTC. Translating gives CSARVGRVGWGEQFF.

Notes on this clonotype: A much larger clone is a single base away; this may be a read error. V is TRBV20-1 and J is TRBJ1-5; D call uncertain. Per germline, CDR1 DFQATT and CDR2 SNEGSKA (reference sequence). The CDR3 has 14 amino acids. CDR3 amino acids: CSARGETDNRPQHF. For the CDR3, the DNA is TGCAGTGCTAGAGGTGAAACCGACAATCGGCCCCAGCATTTT.

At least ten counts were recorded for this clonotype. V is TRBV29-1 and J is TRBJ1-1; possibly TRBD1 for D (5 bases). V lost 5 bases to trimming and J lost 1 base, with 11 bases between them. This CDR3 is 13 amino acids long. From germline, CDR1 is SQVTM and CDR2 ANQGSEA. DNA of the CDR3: TGCAGCGTTTCCTATGGGGGGAACACTGAAGCTTTCTTT. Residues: CSVSYGGNTEAFF.

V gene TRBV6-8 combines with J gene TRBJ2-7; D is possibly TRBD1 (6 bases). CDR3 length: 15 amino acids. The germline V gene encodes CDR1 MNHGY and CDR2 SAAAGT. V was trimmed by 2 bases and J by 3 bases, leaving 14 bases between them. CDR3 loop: CASSYRTAEVYEQYF. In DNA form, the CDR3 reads TGTGCCAGCAGTTACAGGACAGCGGAGGTCTACGAGCAGTACTTC.

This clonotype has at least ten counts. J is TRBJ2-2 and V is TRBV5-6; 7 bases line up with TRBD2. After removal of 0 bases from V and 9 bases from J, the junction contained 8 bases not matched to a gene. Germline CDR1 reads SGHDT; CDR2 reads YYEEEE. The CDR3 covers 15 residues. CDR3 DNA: TGTGCCAGCAGCTTGGCGGGGGGACTGCACCGGGAGCTGTTTTTT. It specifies CASSLAGGLHRELFF.

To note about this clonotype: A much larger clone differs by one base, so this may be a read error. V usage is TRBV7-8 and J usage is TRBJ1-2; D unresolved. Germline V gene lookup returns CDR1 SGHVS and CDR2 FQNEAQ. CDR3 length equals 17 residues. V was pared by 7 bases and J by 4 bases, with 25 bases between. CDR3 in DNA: TGTGCCAGCAACTTGGCGACGTTTACCCGAAAGACCTATGGCTACACCTTC. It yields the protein CASNLATFTRKTYGYTF.

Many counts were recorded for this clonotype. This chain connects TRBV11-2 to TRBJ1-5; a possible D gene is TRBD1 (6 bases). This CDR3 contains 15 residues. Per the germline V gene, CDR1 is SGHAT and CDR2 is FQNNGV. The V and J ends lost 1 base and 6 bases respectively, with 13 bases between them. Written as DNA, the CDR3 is TGTGCCAGCAGCTTAGCACAGGGCTGGAGTCAGCCCCAGCATTTT. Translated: CASSLAQGWSQPQHF.

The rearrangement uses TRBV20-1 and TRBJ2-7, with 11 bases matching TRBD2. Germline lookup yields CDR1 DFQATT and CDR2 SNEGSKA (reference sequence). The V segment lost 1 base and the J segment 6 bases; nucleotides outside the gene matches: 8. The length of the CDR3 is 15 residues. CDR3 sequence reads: CSARVPTSGSLEQYF. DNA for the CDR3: TGCAGTGCTAGAGTACCCACTAGCGGGAGCCTCGAGCAGTACTTC.

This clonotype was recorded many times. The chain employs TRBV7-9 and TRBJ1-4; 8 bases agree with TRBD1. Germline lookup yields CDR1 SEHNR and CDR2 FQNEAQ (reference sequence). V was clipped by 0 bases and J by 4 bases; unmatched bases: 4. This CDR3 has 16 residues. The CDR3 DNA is TGTGCCAGCAGCTTAGCGCTTGGACAGGGTAATGAAAAACTGTTTTTT. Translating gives CASSLALGQGNEKLFF.

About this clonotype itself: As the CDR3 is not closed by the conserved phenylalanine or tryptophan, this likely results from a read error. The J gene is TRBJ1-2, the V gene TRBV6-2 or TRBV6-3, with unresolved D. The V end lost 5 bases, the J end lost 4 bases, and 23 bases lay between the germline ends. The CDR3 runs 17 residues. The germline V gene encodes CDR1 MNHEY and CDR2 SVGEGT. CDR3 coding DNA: TGTGCCAGCAGTGGGCTCACCTGCATCGGAAAGACCTATGGCTACACCCTC. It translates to CASSGLTCIGKTYGYTL.

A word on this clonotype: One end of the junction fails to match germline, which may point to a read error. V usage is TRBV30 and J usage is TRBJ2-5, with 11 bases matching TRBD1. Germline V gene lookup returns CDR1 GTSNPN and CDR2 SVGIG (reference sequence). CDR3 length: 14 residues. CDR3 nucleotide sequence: TGTGTCTGGAGTTCGGACAGGGGGCATCAGACCCAGTACTTC. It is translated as CVWSSDRGHQTQYF. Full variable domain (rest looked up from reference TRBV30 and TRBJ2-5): SQTIHQWPATLVQPVGSPLSLECTVEGTSNPNLYWYRQAAGRGLQLLFYSVGIGQISSEVPQNLSASRPQDRQFILSSKKLLLSDSGFYLCVWSSDRGHQTQYFGPGTRLLVL.

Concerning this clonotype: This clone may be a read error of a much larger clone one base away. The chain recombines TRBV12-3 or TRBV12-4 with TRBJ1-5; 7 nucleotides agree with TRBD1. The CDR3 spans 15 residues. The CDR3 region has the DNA TGTGTCAGCAGTTTTATTGGGGACAGCAAACAGCCCCAGCATTTT. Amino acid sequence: CVSSFIGDSKQPQHF.

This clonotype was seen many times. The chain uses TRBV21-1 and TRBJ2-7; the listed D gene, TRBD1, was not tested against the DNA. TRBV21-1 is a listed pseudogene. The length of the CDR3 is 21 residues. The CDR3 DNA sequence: TGTGCCAGCAGCAAATGCGGAGGGCAGTGGGGAGAAGGACAGGACTCCTACGAGCAGTACTTC. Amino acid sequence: CASSKCGGQWGEGQDSYEQYF.

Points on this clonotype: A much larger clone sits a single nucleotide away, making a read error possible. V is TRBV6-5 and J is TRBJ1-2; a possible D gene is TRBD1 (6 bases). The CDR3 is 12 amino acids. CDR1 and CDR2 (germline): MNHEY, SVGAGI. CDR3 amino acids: CASSDRIYGYAF. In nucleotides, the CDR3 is TGTGCCAGCAGCGACAGGATCTATGGCTACGCCTTC.

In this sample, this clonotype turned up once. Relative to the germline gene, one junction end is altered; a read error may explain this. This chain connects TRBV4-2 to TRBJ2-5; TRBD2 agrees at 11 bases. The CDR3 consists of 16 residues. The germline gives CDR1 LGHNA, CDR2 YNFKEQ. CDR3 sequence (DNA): TGTACCAGCAGCCAAGGACTAGCGGGTGGTTTTGAGACCCAGTACTTC. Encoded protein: CTSSQGLAGGFETQYF.

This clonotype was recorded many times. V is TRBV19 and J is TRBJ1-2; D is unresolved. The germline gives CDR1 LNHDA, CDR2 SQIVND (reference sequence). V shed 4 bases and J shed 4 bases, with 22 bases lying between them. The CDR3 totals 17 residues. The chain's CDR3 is CASSSRPTNRKTYGYTF. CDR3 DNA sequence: TGTGCCAGTAGTAGTAGACCGACAAATCGAAAGACCTATGGCTACACCTTC. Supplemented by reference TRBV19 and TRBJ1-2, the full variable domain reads DGGITQSPKYLFRKEGQNVTLSCEQNLNHDAMYWYRQDPGQGLRLIYYSQIVNDFQKGDIAEGYSVSREKKESFPLTVTSAQKNPTAFYLCASSSRPTNRKTYGYTFGSGTRLTVV.

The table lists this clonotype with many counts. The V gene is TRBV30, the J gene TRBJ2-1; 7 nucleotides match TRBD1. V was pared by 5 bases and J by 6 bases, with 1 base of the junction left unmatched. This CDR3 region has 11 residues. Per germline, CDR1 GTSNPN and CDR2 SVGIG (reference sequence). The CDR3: CAWGDSNEQFF. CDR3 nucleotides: TGTGCCTGGGGGGACAGCAATGAGCAGTTCTTC.

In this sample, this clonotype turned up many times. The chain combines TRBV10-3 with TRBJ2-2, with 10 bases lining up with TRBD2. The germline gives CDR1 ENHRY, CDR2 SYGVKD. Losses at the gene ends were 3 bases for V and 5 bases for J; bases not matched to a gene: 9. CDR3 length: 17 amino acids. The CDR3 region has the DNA TGTGCCATCAGTGAAATTCCAGCGGGAGGGATAACCGGGGAGCTGTTTTTT. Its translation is CAISEIPAGGITGELFF.

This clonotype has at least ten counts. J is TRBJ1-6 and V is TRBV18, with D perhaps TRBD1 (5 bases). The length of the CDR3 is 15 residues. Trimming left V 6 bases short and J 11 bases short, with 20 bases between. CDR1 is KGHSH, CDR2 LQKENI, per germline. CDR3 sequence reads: CASSPKGRNVTPLHF. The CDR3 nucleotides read TGTGCCAGCTCTCCAAAGGGACGAAATGTAACACCCCTCCACTTT.

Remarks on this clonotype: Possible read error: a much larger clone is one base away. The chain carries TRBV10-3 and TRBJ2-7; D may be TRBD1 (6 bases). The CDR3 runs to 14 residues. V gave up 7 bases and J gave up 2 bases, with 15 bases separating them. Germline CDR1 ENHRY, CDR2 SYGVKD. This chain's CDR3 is CAIMGAGETYEQYF. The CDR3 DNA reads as TGTGCCATCATGGGCGCAGGGGAGACCTACGAGCAGTACTTC.

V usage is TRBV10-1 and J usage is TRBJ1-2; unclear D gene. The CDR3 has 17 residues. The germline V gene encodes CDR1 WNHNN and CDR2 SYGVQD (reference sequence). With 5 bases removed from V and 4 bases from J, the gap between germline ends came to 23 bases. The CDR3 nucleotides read TGCGCCAGCAGTCTTGGTGTAAGATCGCGAAAGACCTATGGCTACACCTTC. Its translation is CASSLGVRSRKTYGYTF.